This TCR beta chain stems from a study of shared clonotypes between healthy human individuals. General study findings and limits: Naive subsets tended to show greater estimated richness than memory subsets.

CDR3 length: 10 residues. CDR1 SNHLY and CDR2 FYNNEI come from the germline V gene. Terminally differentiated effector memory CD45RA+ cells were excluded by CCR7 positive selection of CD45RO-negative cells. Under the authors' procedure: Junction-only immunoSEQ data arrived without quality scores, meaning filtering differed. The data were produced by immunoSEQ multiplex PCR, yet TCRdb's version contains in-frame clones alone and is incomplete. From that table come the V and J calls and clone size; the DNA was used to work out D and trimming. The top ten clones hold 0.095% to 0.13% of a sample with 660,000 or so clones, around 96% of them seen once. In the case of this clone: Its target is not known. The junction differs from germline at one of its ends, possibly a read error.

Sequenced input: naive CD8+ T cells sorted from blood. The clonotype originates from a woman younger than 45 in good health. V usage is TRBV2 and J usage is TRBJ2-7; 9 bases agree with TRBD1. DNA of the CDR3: TGTGCCAGCAGGGTGACAGGGGGGGTTTTC. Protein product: CASRVTGGVF.